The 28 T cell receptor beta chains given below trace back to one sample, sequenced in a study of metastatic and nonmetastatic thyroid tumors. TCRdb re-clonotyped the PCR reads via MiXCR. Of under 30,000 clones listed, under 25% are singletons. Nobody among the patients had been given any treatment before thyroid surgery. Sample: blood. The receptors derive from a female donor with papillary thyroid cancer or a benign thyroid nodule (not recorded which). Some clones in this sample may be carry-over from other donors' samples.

DNA of the CDR3: TGTGCCAGCAGCTTAGCCCGGGGTGGGAGGAACACTGAAGCTTTCTTT. Amino acid sequence: CASSLARGGRNTEAFF. The chain employs TRBV7-8 and TRBJ1-1; D remains ambiguous. Deletions cut 0 bases from V and 1 base from J, with 12 bases between. Germline loops: CDR1 SGHVS, CDR2 FQNEAQ. The CDR3 length is 16 residues. Using reference TRBV7-8 and TRBJ1-1 for the parts outside the CDR3, the full variable domain is GAGVSQSPRYKVAKRGQDVALRCDPISGHVSLFWYQQALGQGPEFLTYFQNEAQLDKSGLPSDRFFAERPEGSVSTLKIQRTQQEDSAVYLCASSLARGGRNTEAFFGQGTRLTVV.

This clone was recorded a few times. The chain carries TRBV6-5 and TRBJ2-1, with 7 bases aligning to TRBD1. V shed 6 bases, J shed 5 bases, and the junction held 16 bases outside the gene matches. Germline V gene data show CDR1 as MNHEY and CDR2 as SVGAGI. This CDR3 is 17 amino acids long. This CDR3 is CASRPGTANNINNEQFF. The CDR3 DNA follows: TGTGCCAGCAGACCCGGGACAGCAAATAATATTAACAATGAGCAGTTCTTC.

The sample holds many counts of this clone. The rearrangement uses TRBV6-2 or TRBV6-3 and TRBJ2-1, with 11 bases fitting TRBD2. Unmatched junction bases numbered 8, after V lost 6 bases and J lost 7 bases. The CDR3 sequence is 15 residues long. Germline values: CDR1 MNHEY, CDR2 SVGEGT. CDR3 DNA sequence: TGTGCCAGCAGCCGGATAGCGGGAGGGCGGAATGAGCAGTTCTTC. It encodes CASSRIAGGRNEQFF.

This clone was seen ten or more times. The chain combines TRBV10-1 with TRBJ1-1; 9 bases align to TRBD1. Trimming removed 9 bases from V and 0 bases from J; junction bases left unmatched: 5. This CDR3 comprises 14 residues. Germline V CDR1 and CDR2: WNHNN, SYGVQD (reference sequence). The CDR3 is CASSGTGLNTEAFF. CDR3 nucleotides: TGCGCCAGTTCCGGGACAGGGTTGAACACTGAAGCTTTCTTT.

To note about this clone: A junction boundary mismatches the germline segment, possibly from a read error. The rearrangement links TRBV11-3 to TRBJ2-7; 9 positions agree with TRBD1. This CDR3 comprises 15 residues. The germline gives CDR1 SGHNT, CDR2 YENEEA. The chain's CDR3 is CASSSRDRDEHDQYF. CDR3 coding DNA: TGTGCCAGCAGCTCACGGGACAGGGATGAACACGATCAGTACTTC.

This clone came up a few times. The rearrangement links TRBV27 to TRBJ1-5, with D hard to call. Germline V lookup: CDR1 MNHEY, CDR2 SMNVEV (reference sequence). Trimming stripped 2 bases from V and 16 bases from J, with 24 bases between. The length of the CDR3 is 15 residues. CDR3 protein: CASSLSGSKNQHQHF. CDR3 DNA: TGTGCCAGCAGTTTAAGTGGGTCGAAGAATCAGCACCAACATTTT.

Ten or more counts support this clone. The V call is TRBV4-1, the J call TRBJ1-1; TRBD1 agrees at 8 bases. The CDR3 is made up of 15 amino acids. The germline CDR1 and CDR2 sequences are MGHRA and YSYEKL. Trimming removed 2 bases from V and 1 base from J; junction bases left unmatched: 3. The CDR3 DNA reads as TGCGCCAGCAGCCAACCGGGACAGGAGAACACTGAAGCTTTCTTT. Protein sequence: CASSQPGQENTEAFF.

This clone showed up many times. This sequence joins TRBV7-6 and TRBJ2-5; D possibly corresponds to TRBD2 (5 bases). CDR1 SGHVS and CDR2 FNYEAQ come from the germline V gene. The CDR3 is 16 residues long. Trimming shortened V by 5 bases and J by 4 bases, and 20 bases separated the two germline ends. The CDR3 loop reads CASSPRTGSGIETQYF. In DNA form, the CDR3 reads TGTGCCAGCAGCCCTCGCACGGGGTCGGGAATAGAGACCCAGTACTTC.

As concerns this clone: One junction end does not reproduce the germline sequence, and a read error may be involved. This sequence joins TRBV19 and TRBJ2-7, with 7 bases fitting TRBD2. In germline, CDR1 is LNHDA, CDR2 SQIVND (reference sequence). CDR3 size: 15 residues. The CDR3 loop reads CASSEAGCLSYEHYF. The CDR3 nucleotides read TGTGCCAGTAGTGAAGCGGGGTGCTTATCCTACGAGCATTACTTC.

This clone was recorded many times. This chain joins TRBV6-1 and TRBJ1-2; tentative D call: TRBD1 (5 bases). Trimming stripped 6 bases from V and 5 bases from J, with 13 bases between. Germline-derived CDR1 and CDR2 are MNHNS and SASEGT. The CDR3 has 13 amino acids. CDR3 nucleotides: TGTGCCAGCAGCGCGGGACTGATTTATGGCTACACCTTC. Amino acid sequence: CASSAGLIYGYTF.

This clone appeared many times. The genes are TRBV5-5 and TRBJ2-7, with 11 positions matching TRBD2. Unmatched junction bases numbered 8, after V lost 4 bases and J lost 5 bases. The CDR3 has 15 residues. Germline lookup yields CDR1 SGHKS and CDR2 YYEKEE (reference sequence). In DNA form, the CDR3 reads TGTGCCAGCAGCCCCACTAGCGGGAGAACCCACGAGCAGTACTTC. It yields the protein CASSPTSGRTHEQYF.

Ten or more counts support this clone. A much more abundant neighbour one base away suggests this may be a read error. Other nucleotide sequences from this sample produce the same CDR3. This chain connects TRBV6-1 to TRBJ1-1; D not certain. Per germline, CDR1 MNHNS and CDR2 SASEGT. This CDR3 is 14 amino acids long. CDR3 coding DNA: TGTGCCAGCAGAAACTCAGGAGGTTGGGCTGAAGCTTTCTTC. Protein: CASRNSGGWAEAFF.

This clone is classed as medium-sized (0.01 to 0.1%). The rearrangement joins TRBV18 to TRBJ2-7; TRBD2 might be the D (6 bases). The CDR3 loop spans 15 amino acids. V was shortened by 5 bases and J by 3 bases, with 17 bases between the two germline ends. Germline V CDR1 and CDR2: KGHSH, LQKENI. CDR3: CASSTAGTGGYEQYF. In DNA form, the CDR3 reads TGTGCCAGCTCAACTGCCGGGACTGGTGGCTACGAGCAGTACTTC.

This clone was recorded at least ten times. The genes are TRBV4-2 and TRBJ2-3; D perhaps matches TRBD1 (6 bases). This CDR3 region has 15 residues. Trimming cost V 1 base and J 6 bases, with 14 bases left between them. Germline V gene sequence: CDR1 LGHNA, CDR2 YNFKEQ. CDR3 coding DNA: TGTGCCAGCAGCCAAGTTAGGGACACCTGGGATACGCAGTATTTT. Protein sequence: CASSQVRDTWDTQYF.

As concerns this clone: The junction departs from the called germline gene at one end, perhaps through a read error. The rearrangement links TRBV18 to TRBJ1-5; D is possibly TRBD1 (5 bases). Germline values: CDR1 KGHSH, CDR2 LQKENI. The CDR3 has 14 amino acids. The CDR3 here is CASSPGGPYQPQHF. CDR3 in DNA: TGTGCCAGCTCACCGGGGGGACCCTATCAGCCCCAGCATTTC.

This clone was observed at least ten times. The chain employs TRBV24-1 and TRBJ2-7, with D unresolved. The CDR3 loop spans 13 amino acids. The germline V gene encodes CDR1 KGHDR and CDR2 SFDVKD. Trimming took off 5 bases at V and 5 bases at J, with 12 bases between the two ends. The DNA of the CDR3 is TGTGCCACCAGTGCGAGCGATAGAAACGAGCAGTACTTC. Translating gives CATSASDRNEQYF.

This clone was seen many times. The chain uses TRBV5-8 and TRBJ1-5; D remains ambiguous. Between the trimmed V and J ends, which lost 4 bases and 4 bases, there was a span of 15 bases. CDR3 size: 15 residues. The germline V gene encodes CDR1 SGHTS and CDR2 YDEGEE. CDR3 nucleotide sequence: TGTGCCAGCAGCCCGACACCGGAGCAGAATCAGCCCCAGCATTTT. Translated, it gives CASSPTPEQNQPQHF.

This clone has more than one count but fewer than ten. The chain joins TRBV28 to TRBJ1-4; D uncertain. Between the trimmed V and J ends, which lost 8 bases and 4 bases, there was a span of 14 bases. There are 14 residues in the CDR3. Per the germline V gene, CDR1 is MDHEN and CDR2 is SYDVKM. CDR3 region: CASGPGSVNEKLFF. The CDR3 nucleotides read TGTGCCAGCGGCCCAGGCAGCGTTAATGAAAAACTGTTTTTT.

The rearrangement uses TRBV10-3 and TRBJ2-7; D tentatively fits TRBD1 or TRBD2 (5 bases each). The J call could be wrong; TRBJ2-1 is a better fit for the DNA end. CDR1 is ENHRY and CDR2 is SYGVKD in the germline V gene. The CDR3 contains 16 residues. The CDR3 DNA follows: TGTGCCATCAGAGAGCCCGGCTTTGGGGGTGGAGGCGAGCAGTTCTTC. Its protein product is CAIREPGFGGGGEQFF.

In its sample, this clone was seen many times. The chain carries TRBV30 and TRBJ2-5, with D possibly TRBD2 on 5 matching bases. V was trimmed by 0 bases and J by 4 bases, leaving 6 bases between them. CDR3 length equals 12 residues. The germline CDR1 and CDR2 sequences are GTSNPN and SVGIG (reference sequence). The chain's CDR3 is CAWSVGGETQYF. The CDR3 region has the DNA TGTGCCTGGAGTGTAGGAGGAGAGACCCAGTACTTC.

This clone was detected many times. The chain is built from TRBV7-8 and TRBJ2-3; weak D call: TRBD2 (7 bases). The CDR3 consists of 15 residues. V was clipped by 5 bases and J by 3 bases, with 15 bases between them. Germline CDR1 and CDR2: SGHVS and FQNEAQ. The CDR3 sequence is CASSLGGGATDTQYF. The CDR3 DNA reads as TGTGCCAGCAGCCTGGGGGGGGGGGCAACAGATACGCAGTATTTT.

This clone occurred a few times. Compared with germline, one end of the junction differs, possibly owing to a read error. The CDR3 protein is CASSRWESVFNEQFF. As DNA, the CDR3 is TGTGCCAGCAGTCGGTGGGAGTCGGTCTTCAATGAGCAGTTCTTT. This sequence joins TRBV28 and TRBJ2-1, with D perhaps matching TRBD2 (5 bases). This CDR3 comprises 15 residues. Per the germline V gene, CDR1 is MDHEN and CDR2 is SYDVKM.

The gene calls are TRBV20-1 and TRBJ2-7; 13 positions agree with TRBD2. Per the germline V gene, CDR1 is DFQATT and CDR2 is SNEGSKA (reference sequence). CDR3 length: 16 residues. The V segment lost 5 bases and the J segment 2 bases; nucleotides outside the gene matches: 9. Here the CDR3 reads CSASAPGTSGTYEQYF. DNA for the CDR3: TGCAGTGCTTCTGCCCCCGGGACTAGCGGGACCTACGAGCAGTACTTC.

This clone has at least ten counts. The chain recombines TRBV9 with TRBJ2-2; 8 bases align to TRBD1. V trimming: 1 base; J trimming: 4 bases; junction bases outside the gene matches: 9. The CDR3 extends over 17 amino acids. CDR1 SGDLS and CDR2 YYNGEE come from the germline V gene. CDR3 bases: TGTGCCAGCAGCGTAAAAGGTACAGGGGGTAGCACCGGGGAGCTGTTTTTT. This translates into CASSVKGTGGSTGELFF.

CDR3 amino acids: CASSKDSTGFYNEQFF. The CDR3 region has the DNA TGTGCCAGCAGCAAAGACAGTACGGGTTTTTACAATGAGCAGTTCTTC. The J gene is TRBJ2-1, the V gene TRBV11-2; D possibly corresponds to TRBD1 (5 bases). There are 16 residues in the CDR3. Trimming pared 5 bases from V and 4 bases from J, leaving 18 bases between. From germline, CDR1 is SGHAT and CDR2 FQNNGV.

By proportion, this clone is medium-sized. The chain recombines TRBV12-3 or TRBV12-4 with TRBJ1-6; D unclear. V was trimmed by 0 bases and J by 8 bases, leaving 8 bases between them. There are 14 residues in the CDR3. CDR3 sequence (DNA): TGTGCCAGCAGTTTAGCAGGGTTAGATTCACCCCTCCACTTT. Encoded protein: CASSLAGLDSPLHF.

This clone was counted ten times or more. The CDR3 region is CAWSTAGANVLTF. CDR3 DNA sequence: TGTGCCTGGAGTACAGCGGGGGCCAACGTCCTGACTTTC. V is TRBV30 and J is TRBJ2-6, with D unclear. Trimming cost V 2 bases and J 4 bases, with 6 bases left between them. The CDR3 has 13 amino acids. Germline V lookup: CDR1 GTSNPN, CDR2 SVGIG (reference sequence). The full variable domain, with the rest looked up from reference TRBV30 and TRBJ2-6, is SQTIHQWPATLVQPVGSPLSLECTVEGTSNPNLYWYRQAAGRGLQLLFYSVGIGQISSEVPQNLSASRPQDRQFILSSKKLLLSDSGFYLCAWSTAGANVLTFGAGSRLTVL.

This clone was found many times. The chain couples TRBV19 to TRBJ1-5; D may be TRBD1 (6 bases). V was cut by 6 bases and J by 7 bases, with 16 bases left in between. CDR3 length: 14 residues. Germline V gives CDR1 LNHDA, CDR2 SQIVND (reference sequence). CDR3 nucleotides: TGTGCCAGTAGACTTGAGGGGGGGGCACAGCCCCAGCATTTT. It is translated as CASRLEGGAQPQHF.